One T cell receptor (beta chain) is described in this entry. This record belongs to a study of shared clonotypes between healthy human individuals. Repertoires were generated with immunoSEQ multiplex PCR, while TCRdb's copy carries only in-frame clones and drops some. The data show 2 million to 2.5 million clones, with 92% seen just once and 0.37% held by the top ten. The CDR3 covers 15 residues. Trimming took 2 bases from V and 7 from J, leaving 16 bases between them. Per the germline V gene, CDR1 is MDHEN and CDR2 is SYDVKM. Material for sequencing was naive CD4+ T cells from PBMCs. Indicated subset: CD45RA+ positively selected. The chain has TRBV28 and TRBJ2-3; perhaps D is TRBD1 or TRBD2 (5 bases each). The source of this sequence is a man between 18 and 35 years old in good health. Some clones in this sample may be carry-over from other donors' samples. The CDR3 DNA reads TGTGCCAGCAGTTTAGGGGGTGGCACAGTGAATACGCAGTATTTT. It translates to CASSLGGGTVNTQYF.